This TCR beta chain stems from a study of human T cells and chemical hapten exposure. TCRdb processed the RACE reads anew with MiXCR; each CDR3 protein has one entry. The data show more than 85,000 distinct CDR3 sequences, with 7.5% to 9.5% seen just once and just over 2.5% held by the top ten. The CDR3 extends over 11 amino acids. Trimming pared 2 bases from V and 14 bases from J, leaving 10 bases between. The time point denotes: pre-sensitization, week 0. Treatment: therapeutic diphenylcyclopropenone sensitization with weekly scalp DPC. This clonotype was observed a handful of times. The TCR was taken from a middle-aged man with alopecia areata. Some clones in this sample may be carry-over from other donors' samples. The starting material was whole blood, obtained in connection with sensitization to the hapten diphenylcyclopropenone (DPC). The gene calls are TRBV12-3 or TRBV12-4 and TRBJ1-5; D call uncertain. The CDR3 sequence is CASSLSGNKHF. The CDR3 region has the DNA TGTGCCAGCAGTTTATCAGGCAATAAGCATTTT.